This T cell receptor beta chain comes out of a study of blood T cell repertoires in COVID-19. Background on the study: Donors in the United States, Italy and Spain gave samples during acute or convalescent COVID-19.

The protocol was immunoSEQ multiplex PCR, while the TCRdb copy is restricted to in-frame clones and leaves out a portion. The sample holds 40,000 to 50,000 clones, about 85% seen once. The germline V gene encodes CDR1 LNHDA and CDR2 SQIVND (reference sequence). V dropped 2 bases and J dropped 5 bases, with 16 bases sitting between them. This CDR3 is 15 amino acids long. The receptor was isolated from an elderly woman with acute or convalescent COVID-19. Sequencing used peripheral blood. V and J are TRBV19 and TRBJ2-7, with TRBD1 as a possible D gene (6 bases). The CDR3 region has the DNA TGTGCCAGTAGTATACCCAGGGGTCTCCCCAACGAGCAGTACTTC. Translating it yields CASSIPRGLPNEQYF.